The rows below give T cell receptor beta chains drawn from one sample of a study of blood T cells in healthy people across ages. TCRdb processed the 5' RACE reads anew with MiXCR; each CDR3 protein has one entry. The sample has about 970,000 distinct CDR3 sequences; around 54% are singletons. Sequencing used blood. The source of these receptors is a woman aged 60 to 75 in good health. Both conserved end residues are part of each CDR3. Each record gives: V gene, clone size, D gene, CDR3 length, J gene, CDR3 DNA, CDR3 protein. A D gene is named only where the DNA matches it firmly. The size entry is marked missing in some rows and otherwise reads once, few, many or a size class.

V: TRBV29-1; size: few; D: NA; length: 13; J: TRBJ2-3; DNA: TGCAGCGTTGAAGACGGGGGAGCCGTCGCGCAGTATTTT; CDR3: CSVEDGGAVAQYF
V: TRBV4-2; size: few; D: TRBD2; length: 15; J: TRBJ2-7; DNA: TGTGCCAGCAGCCCTGGAACTAGCGGGACCCCGTGGTGGTACTTC; CDR3: CASSPGTSGTPWWYF
V: TRBV18; size: NA; D: TRBD2; length: 17; J: TRBJ2-7; DNA: TGTGCCAGCTCACGGGGCCCTAGCGGGAGGATTGCCTACGAGCAGTACTTC; CDR3: CASSRGPSGRIAYEQYF
V: TRBV4-2; size: NA; D: NA; length: 17; J: TRBJ2-3; DNA: TGTGCCAGCAGCCTCTGGCCTCGGGGCACTAGCACAGATACGCAGTATTTT; CDR3: CASSLWPRGTSTDTQYF
V: TRBV20-1; size: once; D: NA; length: 14; J: TRBJ1-4; DNA: TGCAGTGCTAGATCCGGGGTGACTAATGAAAAACTGTTTTTT; CDR3: CSARSGVTNEKLFF
V: TRBV5-1; size: few; D: TRBD2; length: 14; J: TRBJ2-5; DNA: TGCGCCAGCAGCTTGGGAGCGGGAGAAGAGACCCAGTACTTC; CDR3: CASSLGAGEETQYF
V: TRBV5-1; size: NA; D: NA; length: 13; J: TRBJ1-1; DNA: TGCGCCAGCAGCTTGGGATCTCTCGGGAATGCTTTCTTT; CDR3: CASSLGSLGNAFF
V: TRBV5-8; size: NA; D: NA; length: 14; J: TRBJ2-6; DNA: TGTGCCAGTGCTGACGGCACTGGGGCCAACGTCCTGACTTTC; CDR3: CASADGTGANVLTF
V: TRBV18; size: NA; D: TRBD1; length: 14; J: TRBJ2-4; DNA: TGTGCCAGCTCACCGGGGACAGCTAAAAACATTCAGTACTTC; CDR3: CASSPGTAKNIQYF
V: TRBV2; size: few; D: TRBD2; length: 15; J: TRBJ2-5; DNA: TGTGCCAGCAGTGAGGGAGCGGGAGCAGGAGAGACCCAGTACTTC; CDR3: CASSEGAGAGETQYF
V: TRBV7-9; size: NA; D: NA; length: 14; J: TRBJ2-7; DNA: TGTGCCAGCAGCTTAGGGAGGCAGCGAAACGAGCAGTACTTC; CDR3: CASSLGRQRNEQYF
V: TRBV6-5; size: many; D: NA; length: 17; J: TRBJ2-7; DNA: TGTGCCAGCAGTTACTCGGGCTGGGCAGGTGGAGGCTACGAGCAGTACTTC; CDR3: CASSYSGWAGGGYEQYF
V: TRBV7-9; size: NA; D: TRBD2; length: 13; J: TRBJ2-1; DNA: TGTGCCAGCAGCACCCGACTAGCACATGAGCAGTTCTTC; CDR3: CASSTRLAHEQFF
V: TRBV6-5; size: few; D: NA; length: 13; J: TRBJ2-5; DNA: TGTGCCAGCAGTTGGCAGGGTGGCGAGACCCAGTACTTC; CDR3: CASSWQGGETQYF
V: TRBV28; size: few; D: TRBD2; length: 16; J: TRBJ2-6; DNA: TGTGCCAGCGGATGGGGGGGTCCCTCTGGGGCCAACGTCCTGACTTTC; CDR3: CASGWGGPSGANVLTF
V: TRBV7-9; size: NA; D: TRBD2; length: 16; J: TRBJ2-7; DNA: TGTGCCAGCAGCGTGAGTACTAGCGGGAGACCCTACGAGCAGTACTTC; CDR3: CASSVSTSGRPYEQYF
V: TRBV3-1; size: NA; D: NA; length: 16; J: TRBJ1-6; DNA: TGTGCCAGCAGCCAGCCCCGCACGTCGGGGAATTCACCCCTCCACTTT; CDR3: CASSQPRTSGNSPLHF
V: TRBV4-1; size: NA; D: TRBD1; length: 15; J: TRBJ1-4; DNA: TGCGCCAGCAGCCTAACGACAGGGGGCTATGAAAAACTGTTTTTT; CDR3: CASSLTTGGYEKLFF
V: TRBV4-1; size: NA; D: TRBD2; length: 18; J: TRBJ2-5; DNA: TGCGCCAGCAGCGCGACCCCTGCTAGCGGGGACCTGAGGGCGACCCAGTACTTC; CDR3: CASSATPASGDLRATQYF
V: TRBV7-2; size: NA; D: TRBD2; length: 18; J: TRBJ2-3; DNA: TGTGCCAGCAGCCTGCACTCAGCCCTAGCGGGAAACACAGATATGCAGTATTTT; CDR3: CASSLHSALAGNTDMQYF
V: TRBV2; size: few; D: NA; length: 14; J: TRBJ1-2; DNA: TGTGCCAGTGAGACCGAGGTTAGCAACTATGGCTACACCTTC; CDR3: CASETEVSNYGYTF
V: TRBV29-1; size: NA; D: NA; length: 13; J: TRBJ1-1; DNA: TGCAGCGTTGAAGATTCTTGGGACACTGAAGCTTTCTTT; CDR3: CSVEDSWDTEAFF
V: TRBV24-1; size: NA; D: TRBD1; length: 16; J: TRBJ2-3; DNA: TGTGCCACCAGTGACCGGGACAGGGGGCGAGGAGATACGCAGTATTTT; CDR3: CATSDRDRGRGDTQYF
V: TRBV6-6; size: NA; D: TRBD2; length: 17; J: TRBJ2-1; DNA: TGTGCCAGCAGTTACGGGAGCGGGAGGGAGGGATACAATGAGCAGTTCTTC; CDR3: CASSYGSGREGYNEQFF
V: TRBV21-1; size: few; D: NA; length: 16; J: TRBJ2-7; DNA: TGTGCCAGCAGCAGTTTGGGTCCCGACAGGCCTTTGGAGCAGTACTTC; CDR3: CASSSLGPDRPLEQYF
V: TRBV7-8; size: NA; D: TRBD1; length: 14; J: TRBJ2-1; DNA: TGTGCCAGCAGCCTCCGGGACAGGGGGCATCAGCAGTTCTTC; CDR3: CASSLRDRGHQQFF
V: TRBV20-1; size: NA; D: TRBD2; length: 13; J: TRBJ2-3; DNA: TGCAGTGCGAAAGCCACCGGATCGGGGGGGCAGTATTTT; CDR3: CSAKATGSGGQYF
V: TRBV20-1; size: NA; D: TRBD2; length: 16; J: TRBJ2-7; DNA: TGCAGTGCTGGACGGCGCGGGGGTACCACTAAATCCGAGCAGTACTTC; CDR3: CSAGRRGGTTKSEQYF
V: TRBV5-1; size: few; D: TRBD2; length: 15; J: TRBJ2-7; DNA: TGCGCCAGCAGCTTGGTACCCGGACTAGCCCATGAGCAGTACTTC; CDR3: CASSLVPGLAHEQYF
V: TRBV6-5; size: NA; D: NA; length: 13; J: TRBJ2-5; DNA: TGTGCCAGCAGTTACATTGGGATGTGGGAGCAGTACTTC; CDR3: CASSYIGMWEQYF
V: TRBV21-1; size: NA; D: NA; length: 17; J: TRBJ2-5; DNA: TGTGCCAGCAGCAAAGCTATGGGACTAGCGGGAAAAGAGACCCAGTACTTC; CDR3: CASSKAMGLAGKETQYF
V: TRBV28; size: NA; D: NA; length: 15; J: TRBJ2-7; DNA: TGTGCCAGCAGCCGTCCCGGGACCCATTCCTACGAGCAGTACTTC; CDR3: CASSRPGTHSYEQYF
V: TRBV14; size: few; D: NA; length: 15; J: TRBJ2-7; DNA: TGTGCCAGCAGCCAGGGCGCGGGCGAATCCTACGAGCAGTACTTC; CDR3: CASSQGAGESYEQYF
V: TRBV3-1; size: NA; D: NA; length: 14; J: TRBJ1-5; DNA: TGTGCCAGCAGCCAAGGGTTATCGGGTCAGCCCCAGCATTTT; CDR3: CASSQGLSGQPQHF
V: TRBV7-2; size: NA; D: NA; length: 13; J: TRBJ2-5; DNA: TGTGCCAGCAGCTTAACCCAAGAAGAGACCCAGTACTTC; CDR3: CASSLTQEETQYF
V: TRBV20-1; size: NA; D: TRBD1; length: 17; J: TRBJ2-3; DNA: TGCAGTGCTCGCACCCGGACAGGCCATAGGGGCACAGATACGCAGTATTTT; CDR3: CSARTRTGHRGTDTQYF
V: TRBV5-1; size: NA; D: NA; length: 13; J: TRBJ2-5; DNA: TGCGCCAGCAGCGGGGGACTCAAAGAGACCCAGTACTTC; CDR3: CASSGGLKETQYF
V: TRBV6-2/TRBV6-3; size: few; D: NA; length: 13; J: TRBJ2-7; DNA: TGTGCCAGCAGTCGTGCTGACATCTACGAGCAGTACTTC; CDR3: CASSRADIYEQYF
V: TRBV28; size: few; D: NA; length: 12; J: TRBJ2-6; DNA: TGTGCCAGCGGGTTAGGGGCCAACGTCCTGACTTTC; CDR3: CASGLGANVLTF
V: TRBV7-7; size: NA; D: TRBD1; length: 16; J: TRBJ2-2; DNA: TGTGCCAGCAGCTCTACAGGGGGCGGTGGAACCGGGGAGCTGTTTTTT; CDR3: CASSSTGGGGTGELFF
V: TRBV7-2; size: NA; D: NA; length: 16; J: TRBJ2-7; DNA: TGTGCCAGCAGCTTGTCCCCGGGAACAGGGAGGCGCGAGCAGTACTTC; CDR3: CASSLSPGTGRREQYF
V: TRBV7-2; size: once; D: NA; length: 15; J: TRBJ1-5; DNA: TGTGCCAGCAGCCTACAGGGAGGTAGCAATCAGCCCCAGCATTTT; CDR3: CASSLQGGSNQPQHF
V: TRBV4-1; size: NA; D: NA; length: 15; J: TRBJ2-7; DNA: TGCGCCAGCAGCCAAGGAGACCAGCCCCCTTACGAGCAGTACTTC; CDR3: CASSQGDQPPYEQYF
V: TRBV18; size: NA; D: TRBD2; length: 19; J: TRBJ2-5; DNA: TGTGCCAGCTCACAACCGGGACTAGCGGGAGGAAAGTACCAAGAGACCCAGTACTTC; CDR3: CASSQPGLAGGKYQETQYF
V: TRBV5-5; size: NA; D: TRBD1; length: 15; J: TRBJ2-7; DNA: TGTGCCAGCAGCTTTATGGACAGGGGGCCCTACGAGCAGTACTTC; CDR3: CASSFMDRGPYEQYF
V: TRBV11-2; size: NA; D: NA; length: 14; J: TRBJ2-7; DNA: TGTGCCAGCAGCTTAGTCCAATACTCCTACGAGCAGTACTTC; CDR3: CASSLVQYSYEQYF
V: TRBV7-3; size: once; D: NA; length: 14; J: TRBJ2-3; DNA: TGTGCCAGCAGCTCAGGCCCCCCCACAGATACGCAGTATTTT; CDR3: CASSSGPPTDTQYF
V: TRBV24-1; size: NA; D: TRBD1; length: 17; J: TRBJ2-2; DNA: TGTGCCACCAGTGATTTCCAGTTGACAGGGTTGACCGGGGAGCTGTTTTTT; CDR3: CATSDFQLTGLTGELFF
V: TRBV28; size: NA; D: NA; length: 13; J: TRBJ2-5; DNA: TGTGCCAGCAGCCGGACTTCCTCGAAAGAGCAGTACTTC; CDR3: CASSRTSSKEQYF
V: TRBV28; size: NA; D: TRBD2; length: 15; J: TRBJ2-1; DNA: TGTGCCAGCAGTTTAGCGGGAGGGTACTACAATGAGCAGTTCTTC; CDR3: CASSLAGGYYNEQFF
V: TRBV30; size: few; D: NA; length: 15; J: TRBJ2-7; DNA: TGTGCCTGGAGTGTTTTCGCCAGGGACGACTACGAGCAGTACTTC; CDR3: CAWSVFARDDYEQYF
V: TRBV20-1; size: NA; D: TRBD2; length: 16; J: TRBJ2-1; DNA: TGCAGTGCTTACCACCGACTAGCGGGAGTACCCCCCGAGCAGTTCTTC; CDR3: CSAYHRLAGVPPEQFF
V: TRBV7-9; size: NA; D: TRBD1; length: 18; J: TRBJ1-2; DNA: TGTGCCAGCAGCTTGGGACAGTTTGTGGCCGGGACCTACTATGGCTACACCTTC; CDR3: CASSLGQFVAGTYYGYTF
V: TRBV3-1; size: NA; D: TRBD1; length: 15; J: TRBJ2-3; DNA: TGTGCCAGCAGAGGAGTGGGACAGGGGTCAAATACGCAGTATTTT; CDR3: CASRGVGQGSNTQYF
V: TRBV6-2/TRBV6-3; size: NA; D: NA; length: 14; J: TRBJ1-1; DNA: TGTGCCAGCAGATCAGGGGTGGTTAACACTGAAGCTTTCTTT; CDR3: CASRSGVVNTEAFF
V: TRBV5-1; size: NA; D: NA; length: 13; J: TRBJ2-5; DNA: TGCGCCAGCAGCGCTACAGGGATGGAGACCCAGTACTTC; CDR3: CASSATGMETQYF
V: TRBV19; size: NA; D: TRBD2; length: 16; J: TRBJ2-7; DNA: TGTGCCAGTAGTATAGATCGACTAGCGGGAGTCAACGAGCAGTACTTC; CDR3: CASSIDRLAGVNEQYF
V: TRBV20-1; size: once; D: NA; length: 14; J: TRBJ2-1; DNA: TGCAGTGCTAGAGATCTAAGGACCCCTTCTGAGCAGTTCTTC; CDR3: CSARDLRTPSEQFF
V: TRBV14; size: NA; D: NA; length: 13; J: TRBJ1-2; DNA: TGTGCCAGCAGCCCCAGGGTAACGGACGGCTACACCTTC; CDR3: CASSPRVTDGYTF